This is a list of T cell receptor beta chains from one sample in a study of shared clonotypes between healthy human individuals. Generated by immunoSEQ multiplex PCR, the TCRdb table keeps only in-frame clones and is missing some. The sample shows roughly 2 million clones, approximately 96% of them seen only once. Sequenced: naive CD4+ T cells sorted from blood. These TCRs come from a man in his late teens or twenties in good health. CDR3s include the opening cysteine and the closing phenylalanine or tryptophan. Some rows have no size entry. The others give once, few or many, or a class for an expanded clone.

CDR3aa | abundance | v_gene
CAWTGLGNEKLFF | . | TRBV30
CASSTSYGYTF | once | TRBV28
CAISPDRAAYGYTF | . | TRBV10-3
CASSVNSEKLFF | once | TRBV7-8
CASSTRGGKGAEAFF | . | TRBV11-2
CATNRVLGNTEAFF | . | TRBV28
CASRFIADRNTEAFF | . | TRBV12-2
CSVESSGTYEQYF | once | TRBV29-1
CASSLFQQWGQGRPDTQYF | . | TRBV7-2
CASSPRVVYEQYF | . | TRBV7-9
CASSSSGGAYEQYF | . | TRBV28
CASSQNTDLQGYTF | few | TRBV7-9
CASRQDSAGGEQYF | once | TRBV5-1
CASSLAGLYNEQFF | . | TRBV5-4
CASGGQGGNQPQHF | . | TRBV12-5
CASSIKGGETQYF | . | TRBV5-1
CASRPGTAIYEQYF | . | TRBV6-1
CASSELVHETQYF | . | TRBV6-1
CASSPRDRGPVAFF | . | TRBV6-5
CSAQGTPLGELFF | . | TRBV29-1
CASSPYGAAAGANYGYTF | . | TRBV27
CAITGQRNTGELFF | . | TRBV10-3
CASSLALAPQRTEAFF | . | TRBV11-1
CASSLAGLAGPKNIQYF | . | TRBV5-1
CASSLFLGYGYTF | . | TRBV5-8
CASSPRLNYNEQFF | . | TRBV18
CASSPGQGADTQYF | . | TRBV7-2
CASSDHRGQAFF | . | TRBV6-1
CASSLGLAGAVGELFF | . | TRBV5-4
CASSSHRGSHRQPNTGELFF | . | TRBV21-1
CASSIGWTGGENKNIQYF | once | TRBV19
CASSYSSIGHEQYF | . | TRBV6-6
CASSHKAGEANEQYF | . | TRBV4-3
CASGGEDPLNGSPLHF | . | TRBV2
CASAGDYTGELFF | . | TRBV5-1
CASSRDSGFNYGYTF | once | TRBV14
CASSPTTGGNYGYTF | . | TRBV18
CAWAALLNTEAFF | once | TRBV30
CASSPLTGAVSYEQYF | . | TRBV18
CASSLDHGGGNQPQHF | . | TRBV5-5
CASSLIPPGQGASGELFF | . | TRBV5-1
CAISGSFGTSANNEQFF | . | TRBV10-3
CASSSGQGRTEAFF | . | TRBV5-1
CASSPPGSEQYF | . | TRBV19
CASGPIGGAGGTGELFF | . | TRBV12-5
CASSLGQPSTEAFF | . | TRBV19
CASSLTGDRPPYGYTF | once | TRBV27
CASSLNRIAIGEQYF | . | TRBV7-4
CASSVAKNYGYTF | . | TRBV9
CASSRQREDTQYF | . | TRBV4-3
CASSYSGDRELFF | once | TRBV6-5
CAISESGLAVDEQFF | . | TRBV10-3
CASSAAFGETQYF | . | TRBV6-1
CASKEGRRVNSPLHF | . | TRBV2